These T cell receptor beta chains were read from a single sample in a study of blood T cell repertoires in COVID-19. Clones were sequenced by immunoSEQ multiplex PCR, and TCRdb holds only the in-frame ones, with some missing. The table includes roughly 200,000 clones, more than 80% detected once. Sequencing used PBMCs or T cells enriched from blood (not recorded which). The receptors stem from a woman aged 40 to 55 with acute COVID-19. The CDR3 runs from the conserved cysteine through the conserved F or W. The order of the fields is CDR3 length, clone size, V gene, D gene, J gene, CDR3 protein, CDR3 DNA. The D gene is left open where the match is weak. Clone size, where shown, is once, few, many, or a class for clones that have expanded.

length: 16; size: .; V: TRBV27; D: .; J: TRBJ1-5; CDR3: CASSPGGSRPNQPQHF; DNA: TGTGCCAGCAGCCCGGGGGGGAGCCGTCCCAATCAGCCCCAGCATTTT
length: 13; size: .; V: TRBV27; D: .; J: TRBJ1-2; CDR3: CASSPDRGWGYTF; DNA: TGTGCCAGCAGCCCCGATCGGGGTTGGGGCTACACCTTC
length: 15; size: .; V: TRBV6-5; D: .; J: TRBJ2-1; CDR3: CASRATGSSYNEQFF; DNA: TGTGCCAGCAGAGCCACAGGGAGCTCCTACAATGAGCAGTTCTTC
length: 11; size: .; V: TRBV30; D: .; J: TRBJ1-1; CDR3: CAWSVRGEAFF; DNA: TGTGCCTGGAGTGTAAGAGGGGAAGCTTTCTTT
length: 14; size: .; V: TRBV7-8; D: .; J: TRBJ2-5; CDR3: CASSLGPREETQYF; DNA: TGTGCCAGCAGCTTAGGGCCTAGAGAAGAGACCCAGTACTTC
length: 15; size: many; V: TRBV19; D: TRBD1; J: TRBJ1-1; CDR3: CASRRGQGINTEAFF; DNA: TGTGCCAGTAGACGGGGACAGGGGATTAACACTGAAGCTTTCTTT
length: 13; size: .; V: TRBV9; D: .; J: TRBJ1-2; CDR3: CASSVGGTYGYTF; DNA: TGTGCCAGCAGCGTTGGGGGGACCTATGGCTACACCTTC
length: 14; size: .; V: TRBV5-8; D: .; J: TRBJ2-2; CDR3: CASSFTRGPGELFF; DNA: TGTGCCAGCAGCTTTACGCGGGGTCCCGGGGAGCTGTTTTTT
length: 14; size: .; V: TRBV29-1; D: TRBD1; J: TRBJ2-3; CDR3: CSDPETGGPDTQYF; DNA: TGCAGCGACCCAGAAACAGGGGGCCCAGATACGCAGTATTTT
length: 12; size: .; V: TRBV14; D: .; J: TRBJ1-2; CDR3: CASSRAARGYTF; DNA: TGTGCCAGCAGCCGAGCTGCCCGGGGCTACACCTTC
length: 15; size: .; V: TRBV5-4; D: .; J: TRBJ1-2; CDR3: CASSLAASGDYGYTF; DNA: TGTGCCAGCAGCTTGGCCGCGTCGGGGGACTATGGCTACACCTTC
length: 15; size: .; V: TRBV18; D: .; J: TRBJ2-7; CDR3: CASSPPRQALYEQYF; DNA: TGTGCCAGCTCACCTCCCCGACAGGCCCTCTACGAGCAGTACTTC
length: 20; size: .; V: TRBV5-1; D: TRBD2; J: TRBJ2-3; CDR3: CASSLNPPSGGAYGTDTQYF; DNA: TGCGCCAGCAGCTTGAACCCGCCCAGCGGGGGGGCCTATGGCACAGATACGCAGTATTTT
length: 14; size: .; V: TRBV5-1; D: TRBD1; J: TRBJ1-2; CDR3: CASSPDRVGDGYTF; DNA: TGCGCCAGCAGCCCGGACAGGGTGGGCGATGGCTACACCTTC
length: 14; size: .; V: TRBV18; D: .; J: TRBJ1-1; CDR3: CASSSTDRNTEAFF; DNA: TGTGCCAGCTCCTCGACAGATCGAAACACTGAAGCTTTCTTT
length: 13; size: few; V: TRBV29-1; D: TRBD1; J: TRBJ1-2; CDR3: CSAWGQGVYGYTF; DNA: TGCAGCGCCTGGGGACAGGGGGTCTATGGCTACACCTTC
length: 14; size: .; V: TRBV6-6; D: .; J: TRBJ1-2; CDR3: CASIGGFGSYGYTF; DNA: TGTGCCAGCATCGGTGGGTTTGGGAGCTATGGCTACACCTTC
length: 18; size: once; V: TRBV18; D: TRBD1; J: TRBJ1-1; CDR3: CASSPNTPDRGRTTEAFF; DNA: TGTGCCAGCTCACCAAACACCCCGGACAGGGGGCGAACCACTGAAGCTTTCTTT
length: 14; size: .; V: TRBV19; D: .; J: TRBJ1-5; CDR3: CASSIRREGQPQHF; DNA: TGTGCCAGTAGTATAAGAAGGGAGGGACAGCCCCAGCATTTT
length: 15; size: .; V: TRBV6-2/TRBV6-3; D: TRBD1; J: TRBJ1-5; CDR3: CASSRDRSEVQPQHF; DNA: TGTGCCAGCAGTCGGGACAGATCGGAGGTTCAGCCCCAGCATTTT
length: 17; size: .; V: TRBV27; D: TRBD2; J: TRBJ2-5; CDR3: CASSPFSTSGGQDTQYF; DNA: TGTGCCAGCAGTCCCTTCTCGACTAGCGGGGGGCAAGATACCCAGTACTTC
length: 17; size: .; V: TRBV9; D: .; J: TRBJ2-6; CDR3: CASSVGEGSLGANVLTF; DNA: TGTGCCAGCAGCGTAGGAGAGGGATCTCTGGGGGCCAACGTCCTGACTTTC
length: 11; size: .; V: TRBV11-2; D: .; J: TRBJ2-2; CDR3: CASRRGRELFF; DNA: TGTGCCAGCAGACGAGGTCGGGAGCTGTTTTTT
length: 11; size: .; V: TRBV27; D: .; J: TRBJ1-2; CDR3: CASNGGYGYTF; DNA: TGTGCCAGCAATGGAGGGTACGGCTACACCTTC
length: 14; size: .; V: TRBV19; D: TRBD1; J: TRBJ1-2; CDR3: CASSVTGGEFGYTF; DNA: TGTGCCAGTAGCGTTACAGGGGGCGAGTTTGGCTACACCTTC
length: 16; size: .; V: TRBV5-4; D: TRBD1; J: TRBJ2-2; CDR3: CASSLPDRGRSGELFF; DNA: TGTGCCAGCAGCTTACCGGACAGGGGGAGATCCGGGGAGCTGTTTTTT
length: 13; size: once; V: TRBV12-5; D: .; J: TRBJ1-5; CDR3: CASAHTSNQPQHF; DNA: TGTGCTAGTGCCCACACTAGCAATCAGCCCCAGCATTTT
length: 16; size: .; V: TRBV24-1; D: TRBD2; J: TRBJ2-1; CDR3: CATHRGLASSYNEQFF; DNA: TGTGCCACGCACCGGGGACTAGCGAGCTCCTACAATGAGCAGTTCTTC
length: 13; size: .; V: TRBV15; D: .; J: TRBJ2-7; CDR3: CATSRFLSDEQYF; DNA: TGTGCCACCAGCAGATTCCTTAGTGACGAGCAGTACTTC
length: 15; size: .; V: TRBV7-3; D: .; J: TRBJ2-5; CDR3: CASSLESGAAGTQYF; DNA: TGTGCCAGCAGCTTAGAGTCCGGTGCTGCGGGGACCCAGTACTTC
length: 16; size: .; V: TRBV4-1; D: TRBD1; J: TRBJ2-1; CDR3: CASSQLFRQGASEQFF; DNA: TGCGCCAGCAGCCAGTTGTTTAGACAGGGGGCAAGTGAGCAGTTCTTC
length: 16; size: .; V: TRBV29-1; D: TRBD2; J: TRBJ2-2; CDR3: CSVEVPSGGATGELFF; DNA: TGCAGCGTTGAAGTGCCGTCGGGGGGGGCCACCGGGGAGCTGTTTTTT
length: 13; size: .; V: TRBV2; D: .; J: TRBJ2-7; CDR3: CASSRGLIYEQYF; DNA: TGTGCCAGCAGCCGTGGACTGATCTACGAGCAGTACTTC
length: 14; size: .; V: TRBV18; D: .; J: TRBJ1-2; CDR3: CASSLTPGVEGYTF; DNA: TGTGCCAGCTCACTAACCCCAGGGGTTGAGGGCTACACCTTC